This T cell receptor beta chain stems from a study of OX40 agonist ivuxolimab in advanced cancers. Study overall: Participants averaged around 60 years of age (range roughly 20 to 90) and were roughly 83% male. Three patients, one with hepatocellular carcinoma and two with cutaneous melanoma, achieved partial responses.

Assay: immunoSEQ multiplex PCR; the TCRdb copy retains only in-frame clones and omits some. The sample has just under 65,000 clones; about four fifths are singletons. The study, taken as a whole, reports: Among expanded peripheral T cells, antigen specificity went undetermined.

Blood samples were obtained at baseline, cycle 4 day 1, and cycle 7 day 1. As to this clone: Its target is unknown.

The CDR3 totals 14 residues. With 1 base removed from V and 1 base from J, the gap between germline ends came to 7 bases. CDR1 SGHVS and CDR2 FQNEAQ come from the germline V gene. J is TRBJ1-1 and V is TRBV7-8; no firm D call. The source was CD4+ or CD8+ T cells sorted from blood, collected in a trial of the OX40 agonist ivuxolimab. The clonotype was recovered from an adult with an advanced solid tumor such as melanoma, head and neck, liver or kidney cancer. CDR3 in amino acids: CASSLGHQNTEAFF. CDR3 bases: TGTGCCAGCAGCTTAGGACACCAGAACACTGAAGCTTTCTTT. The full variable domain, in which reference TRBV7-8 and TRBJ1-1 provide the parts outside the CDR3, is GAGVSQSPRYKVAKRGQDVALRCDPISGHVSLFWYQQALGQGPEFLTYFQNEAQLDKSGLPSDRFFAERPEGSVSTLKIQRTQQEDSAVYLCASSLGHQNTEAFFGQGTRLTVV.